Given below is one T cell receptor (beta chain) in context. Its antigen is not identified. This CDR3 region has 15 residues. V gave up 6 bases and J gave up 8 bases; unmatched junction bases: 6. The germline CDR1 and CDR2 sequences are SEHNR and FQNEAQ (reference sequence). The source of the sample is a study of CD8 T cells in ankylosing spondylitis. Study findings and constraints: Clones linked to disease were reported to show significant enrichment in matched ankylosing spondylitis synovial fluid. Peripheral blood samples showed relatively rare disease-linked clones, and these clones were CD8+. What appeared characteristic of ankylosing spondylitis blood was a TCR beta motif of 7 or 8 highly homologous variants.

TCR beta libraries were made by quantitative 5'-RACE with molecular barcodes. MiXCR, applied by TCRdb to the 5' RACE reads, yields one record per CDR3 protein. The sample has 30,000 to 45,000 distinct CDR3 sequences, roughly an eighth seen once. The receptor was isolated from a male donor with ankylosing spondylitis. Source material: synovial fluid, either unsorted or a sorted T cell fraction (not recorded which). The chain has TRBV7-9 and TRBJ2-2; 13 nucleotides align to TRBD2. The CDR3 loop reads CASRTTSGGPGELFF. The DNA for the CDR3 is TGTGCCAGCAGAACGACTAGCGGGGGGCCGGGGGAGCTGTTTTTT. The full variable domain, with the rest looked up from reference TRBV7-9 and TRBJ2-2, is DTGVSQNPRHKITKRGQNVTFRCDPISEHNRLYWYRQTLGQGPEFLTYFQNEAQLEKSRLLSDRFSAERPKGSFSTLEIQRTEQGDSAMYLCASRTTSGGPGELFFGEGSRLTVL.